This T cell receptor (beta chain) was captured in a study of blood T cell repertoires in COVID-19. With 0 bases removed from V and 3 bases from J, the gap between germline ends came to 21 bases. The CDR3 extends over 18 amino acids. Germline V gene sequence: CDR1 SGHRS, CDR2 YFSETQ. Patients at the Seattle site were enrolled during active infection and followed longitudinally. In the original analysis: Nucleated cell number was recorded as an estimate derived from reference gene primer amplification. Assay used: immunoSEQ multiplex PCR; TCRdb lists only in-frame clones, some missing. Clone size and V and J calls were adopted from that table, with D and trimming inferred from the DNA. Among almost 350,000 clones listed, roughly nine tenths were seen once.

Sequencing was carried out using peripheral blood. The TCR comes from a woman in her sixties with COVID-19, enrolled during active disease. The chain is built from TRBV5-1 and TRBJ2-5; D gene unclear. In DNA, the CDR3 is TGCGCCAGCAGCTTGGCCGGCTTTTATGGGCCCTCGAAAGAGACCCAGTACTTC. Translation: CASSLAGFYGPSKETQYF.